These 8 T cell receptor beta chains share one sample of origin, sequenced in a study of blood T cell repertoires in COVID-19 (dated by TCRdb to the early 2020s). The library was produced with the immunoSEQ multiplex PCR assay. TCRdb's version of the immuneACCESS table is confined to in-frame rearrangements and falls short of the full clone set. An unresolved V gene accounts for under half of the shortfall where checked; the remainder is of unknown origin. This sample lists about 40,000 clones; over 80% were detected once. Of the sample, roughly 10% falls within the top ten clones. The sequencing input was peripheral blood. Every receptor here comes from a woman in her seventies with acute or convalescent COVID-19.

This clone was seen a single time. The chain uses TRBV5-5 and TRBJ2-2, with D possibly being TRBD1 (6 bases). Germline values: CDR1 SGHKS, CDR2 YYEKEE (reference sequence). The V and J ends lost 4 bases and 0 bases respectively, with 10 bases between them. The CDR3 extends over 15 amino acids. CDR3 residues: CASSRDTANTGELFF. The CDR3 coding sequence is TGTGCCAGCAGCCGGGACACAGCGAACACCGGGGAGCTGTTTTTT.

The chain couples TRBV27 to TRBJ1-1; D gene ambiguous. In germline, CDR1 is MNHEY, CDR2 SMNVEV (reference sequence). The CDR3 contains 14 residues. V was clipped by 3 bases and J by 1 base, with 9 bases between them. The CDR3 sequence is CASSFSGSNTEAFF. DNA of the CDR3: TGTGCCAGCAGTTTTTCGGGTTCGAACACTGAAGCTTTCTTT.

As DNA, the CDR3 is TGTGCCAGCAGGGGCAGAGGGGGCGGAGGCGGGGAGCTGTTTTTT. Translated, it gives CASRGRGGGGGELFF. The chain employs TRBV6-5 and TRBJ2-2; 7 nucleotides align to TRBD1. Germline CDR1 is MNHEY and CDR2 is SVGAGI. The CDR3 contains 15 residues. V lost 6 bases to trimming and J lost 7 bases; unmatched junction nucleotides: 11.

This clone was seen a single time. V gene TRBV28 combines with J gene TRBJ2-1; 14 bases agree with TRBD2. Germline CDR1 reads MDHEN; CDR2 reads SYDVKM. The CDR3 runs 13 residues. Trimming at V came to 7 bases and at J to 15 bases, leaving 8 bases not matched to a gene. This chain's CDR3 is CASTTGLAGGRFF. The CDR3 bases are TGTGCCAGCACTACCGGACTAGCGGGAGGACGGTTCTTC.

The chain links TRBV5-7 to TRBJ1-1; D remains unclear. TRBV5-7 counts as an open reading frame of uncertain function. The germline V and J ends were trimmed by 10 bases and 0 bases, with 13 bases remaining between them. This CDR3 has 13 amino acids. The CDR3 spells CASEDTLNTEAFF. In DNA form, the CDR3 reads TGTGCCTCCGAAGACACCCTGAACACTGAAGCTTTCTTT.

The genes are TRBV29-1 and TRBJ1-2, with D tentatively TRBD1 (5 bases). Trimming cost V 6 bases and J 4 bases, with 27 bases left between them. CDR3 length: 17 amino acids. Germline V gene sequence: CDR1 SQVTM, CDR2 ANQGSEA. CDR3 in DNA: TGCAGCGTCCCCGAGGTCCCCGACAGCCTACGGTCCTATGGCTACACCTTC. Protein sequence: CSVPEVPDSLRSYGYTF.

This clone has more than one count but fewer than ten. The chain combines TRBV6-2 or TRBV6-3 with TRBJ2-2; 8 bases line up with TRBD2. This CDR3 is 16 amino acids long. In germline, CDR1 is MNHEY, CDR2 SVGEGT. V lost 5 bases and J lost 2; bases outside the gene matches: 7. The CDR3 DNA follows: TGTGCCAGCAGTCCCCCGGGAGGGACTAACACCGGGGAGCTGTTTTTT. It codes for CASSPPGGTNTGELFF.

The genes are TRBV12-5 and TRBJ1-2, with 7 bases matching TRBD1. The CDR3 totals 14 residues. Germline CDR1 is LGHNT and CDR2 is FRNRAP. Trimming took 6 bases from V and 4 from J; bases not matched to a gene: 8. The CDR3 here is CASGRGQTAYGYTF. The DNA of the CDR3 is TGTGCTAGTGGGCGGGGACAGACAGCCTATGGCTACACCTTC.